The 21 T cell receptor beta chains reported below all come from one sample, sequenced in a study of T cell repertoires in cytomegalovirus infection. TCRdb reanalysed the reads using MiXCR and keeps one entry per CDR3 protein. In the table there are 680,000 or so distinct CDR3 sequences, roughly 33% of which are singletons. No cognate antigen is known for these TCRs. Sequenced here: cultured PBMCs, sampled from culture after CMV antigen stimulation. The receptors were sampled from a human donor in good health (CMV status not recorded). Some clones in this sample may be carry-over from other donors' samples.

DNA for the CDR3: TGTGCCAGCAGCAATGGACGGCGGGGCACAGATACGCAGTATTTT. This translates into CASSNGRRGTDTQYF. The chain couples TRBV7-6 to TRBJ2-3; D is perhaps TRBD2 (5 bases). Trimming removed 5 bases at V and 1 base at J, with 13 bases between. The CDR3 totals 15 residues. The V gene's germline CDR1 is SGHVS and CDR2 FNYEAQ.

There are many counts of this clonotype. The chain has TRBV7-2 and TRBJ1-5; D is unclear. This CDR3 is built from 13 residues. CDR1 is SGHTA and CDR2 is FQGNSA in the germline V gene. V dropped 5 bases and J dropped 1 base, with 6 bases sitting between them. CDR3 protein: CASSTSSNQPQHF. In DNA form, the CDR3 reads TGTGCCAGCAGCACTAGCAGCAATCAGCCCCAGCATTTT.

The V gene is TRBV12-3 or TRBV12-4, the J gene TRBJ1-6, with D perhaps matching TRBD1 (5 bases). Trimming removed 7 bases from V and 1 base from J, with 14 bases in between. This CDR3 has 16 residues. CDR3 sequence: CASTAGRGSYNSPLHF. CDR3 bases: TGTGCCAGCACCGCGGGTAGGGGTTCCTATAATTCACCCCTCCACTTT.

DNA for the CDR3: TGTGCCAGCAGCTTTGGGGTCCTGAATGAGCAGTTCTTC. This gives the protein CASSFGVLNEQFF. The rearrangement uses TRBV7-8 and TRBJ2-1, with unresolved D. The CDR3 runs to 13 residues. CDR1 is SGHVS, CDR2 FQNEAQ, per germline. Trimming stripped 3 bases from V and 7 bases from J, with 10 bases between.

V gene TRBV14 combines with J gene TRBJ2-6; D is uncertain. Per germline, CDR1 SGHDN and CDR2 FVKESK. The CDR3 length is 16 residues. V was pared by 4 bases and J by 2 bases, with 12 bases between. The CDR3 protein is CASSPTHKAGANVLTF. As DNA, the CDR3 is TGTGCCAGCAGCCCCACACATAAGGCTGGGGCCAACGTCCTGACTTTC.

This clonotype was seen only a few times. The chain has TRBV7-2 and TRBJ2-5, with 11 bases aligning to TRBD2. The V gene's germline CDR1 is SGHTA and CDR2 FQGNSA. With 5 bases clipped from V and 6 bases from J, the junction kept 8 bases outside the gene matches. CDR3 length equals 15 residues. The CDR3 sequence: CASSLSGGEGKTQYF. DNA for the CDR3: TGTGCCAGCAGCCTTAGCGGGGGGGAGGGGAAGACCCAGTACTTC.

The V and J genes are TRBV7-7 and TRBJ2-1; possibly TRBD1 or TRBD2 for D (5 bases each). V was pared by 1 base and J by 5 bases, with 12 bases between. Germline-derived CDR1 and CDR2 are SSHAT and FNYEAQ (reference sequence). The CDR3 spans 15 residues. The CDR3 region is CASSLDIGADNEQFF. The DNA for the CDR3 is TGTGCCAGCAGCTTAGATATCGGGGCGGACAATGAGCAGTTCTTC.

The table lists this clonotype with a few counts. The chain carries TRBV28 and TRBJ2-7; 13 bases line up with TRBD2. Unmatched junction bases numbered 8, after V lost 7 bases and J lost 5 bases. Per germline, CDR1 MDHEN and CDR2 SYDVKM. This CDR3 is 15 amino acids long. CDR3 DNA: TGTGCCAGCACCCTACTAGCGGGAGGGCCGGACGAGCAGTACTTC. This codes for CASTLLAGGPDEQYF. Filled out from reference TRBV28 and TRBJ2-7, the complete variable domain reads DVKVTQSSRYLVKRTGEKVFLECVQDMDHENMFWYRQDPGLGLRLIYFSYDVKMKEKGDIPEGYSVSREKKERFSLILESASTNQTSMYLCASTLLAGGPDEQYFGPGTRLTVT.

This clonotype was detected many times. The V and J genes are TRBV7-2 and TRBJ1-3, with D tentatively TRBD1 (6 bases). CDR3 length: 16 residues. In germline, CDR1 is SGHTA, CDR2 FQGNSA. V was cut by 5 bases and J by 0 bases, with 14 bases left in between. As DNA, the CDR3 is TGTGCCAGCAGCCCAGAGCCGACAGGCTCTGGAAACACCATATATTTT. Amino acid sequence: CASSPEPTGSGNTIYF.

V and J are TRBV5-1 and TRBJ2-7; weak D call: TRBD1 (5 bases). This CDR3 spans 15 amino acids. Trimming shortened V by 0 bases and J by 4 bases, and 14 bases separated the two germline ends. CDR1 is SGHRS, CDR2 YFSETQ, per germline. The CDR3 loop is CASSLAFGQGYEQYF. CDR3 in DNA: TGCGCCAGCAGCTTGGCTTTCGGGCAGGGATACGAGCAGTACTTC.

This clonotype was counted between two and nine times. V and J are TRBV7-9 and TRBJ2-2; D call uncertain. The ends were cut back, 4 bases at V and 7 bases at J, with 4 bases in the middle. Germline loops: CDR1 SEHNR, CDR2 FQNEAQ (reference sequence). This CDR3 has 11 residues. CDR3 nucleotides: TGTGCCAGCAGCTGGGACGGGGAGCTGTTTTTT. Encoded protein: CASSWDGELFF. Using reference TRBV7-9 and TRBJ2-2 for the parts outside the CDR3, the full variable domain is DTGVSQNPRHKITKRGQNVTFRCDPISEHNRLYWYRQTLGQGPEFLTYFQNEAQLEKSRLLSDRFSAERPKGSFSTLEIQRTEQGDSAMYLCASSWDGELFFGEGSRLTVL.

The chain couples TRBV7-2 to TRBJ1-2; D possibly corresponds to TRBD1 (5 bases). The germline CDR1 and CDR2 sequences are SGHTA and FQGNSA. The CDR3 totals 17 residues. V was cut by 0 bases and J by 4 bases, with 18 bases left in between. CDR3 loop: CASSLAGMGDAIYGYTF. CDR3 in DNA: TGTGCCAGCAGCTTAGCGGGGATGGGGGACGCGATCTATGGCTACACCTTC.

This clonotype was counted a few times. The CDR3 reads CASSWNSGNTGELFF. CDR3 nucleotide sequence: TGTGCCAGCAGCTGGAATAGCGGGAACACCGGGGAGCTGTTTTTT. The V and J genes are TRBV7-2 and TRBJ2-2, with D possibly being TRBD2 (6 bases). The germline V gene has CDR1 SGHTA and CDR2 FQGNSA. V lost 4 bases and J 1 base, leaving 10 bases between the germline ends. This CDR3 has 15 amino acids. Full variable domain (outside the CDR3, taken from reference TRBV7-2 and TRBJ2-2): GAGVSQSPSNKVTEKGKDVELRCDPISGHTALYWYRQSLGQGLEFLIYFQGNSAPDKSGLPSDRFSAERTGGSVSTLTIQRTQQEDSAVYLCASSWNSGNTGELFFGEGSRLTVL.

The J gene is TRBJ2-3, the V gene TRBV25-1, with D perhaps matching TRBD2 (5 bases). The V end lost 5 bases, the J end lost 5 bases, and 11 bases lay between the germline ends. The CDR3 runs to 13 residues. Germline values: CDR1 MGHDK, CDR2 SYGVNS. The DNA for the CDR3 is TGTGCCAGCAGTTCCGAAGGGAGAGATACGCAGTATTTT. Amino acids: CASSSEGRDTQYF.

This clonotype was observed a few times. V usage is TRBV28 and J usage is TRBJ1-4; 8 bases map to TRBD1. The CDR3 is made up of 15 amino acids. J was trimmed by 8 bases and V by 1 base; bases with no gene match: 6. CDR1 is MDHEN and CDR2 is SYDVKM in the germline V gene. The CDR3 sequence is CASSLSGQGEEKLFF. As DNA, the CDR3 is TGTGCCAGCAGTTTATCTGGACAGGGAGAAGAAAAACTGTTTTTT.

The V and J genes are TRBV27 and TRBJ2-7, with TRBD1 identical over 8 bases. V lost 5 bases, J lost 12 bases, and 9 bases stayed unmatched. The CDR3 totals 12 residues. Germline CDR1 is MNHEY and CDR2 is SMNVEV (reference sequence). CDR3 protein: CASSPTGAKLYF. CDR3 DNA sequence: TGTGCCAGCAGTCCGACAGGGGCAAAACTGTACTTC.

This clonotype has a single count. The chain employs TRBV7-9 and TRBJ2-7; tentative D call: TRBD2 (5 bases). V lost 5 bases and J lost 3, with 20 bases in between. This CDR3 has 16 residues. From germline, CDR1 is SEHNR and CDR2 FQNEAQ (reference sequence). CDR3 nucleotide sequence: TGTGCCAGCAGCAGATGGATCGGGGTAGCGCACTACGAGCAGTACTTC. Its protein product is CASSRWIGVAHYEQYF.

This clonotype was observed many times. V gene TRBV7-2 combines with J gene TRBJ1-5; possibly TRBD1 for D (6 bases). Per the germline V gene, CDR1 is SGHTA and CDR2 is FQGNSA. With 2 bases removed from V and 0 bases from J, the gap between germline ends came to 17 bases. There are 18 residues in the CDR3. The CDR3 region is CASSLRSTGSYSNQPQHF. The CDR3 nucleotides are TGTGCCAGCAGCTTAAGATCAACAGGGTCATATAGCAATCAGCCCCAGCATTTT.

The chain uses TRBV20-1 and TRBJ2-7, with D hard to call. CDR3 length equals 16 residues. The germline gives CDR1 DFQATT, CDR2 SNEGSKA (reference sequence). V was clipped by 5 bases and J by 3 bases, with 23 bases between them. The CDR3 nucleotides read TGCAGTGCTCGCAAAAGGTATGACACTTTAAGCTACGAGCAGTACTTC. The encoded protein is CSARKRYDTLSYEQYF.

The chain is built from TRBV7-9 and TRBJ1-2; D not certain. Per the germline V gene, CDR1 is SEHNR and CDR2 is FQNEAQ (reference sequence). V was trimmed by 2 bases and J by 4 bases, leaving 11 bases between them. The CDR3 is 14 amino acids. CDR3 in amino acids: CASSLRRRGYGYTF. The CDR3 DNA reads TGTGCCAGCAGCTTACGTCGGAGAGGCTATGGCTACACCTTC. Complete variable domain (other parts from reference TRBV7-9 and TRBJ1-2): DTGVSQNPRHKITKRGQNVTFRCDPISEHNRLYWYRQTLGQGPEFLTYFQNEAQLEKSRLLSDRFSAERPKGSFSTLEIQRTEQGDSAMYLCASSLRRRGYGYTFGSGTRLTVV.

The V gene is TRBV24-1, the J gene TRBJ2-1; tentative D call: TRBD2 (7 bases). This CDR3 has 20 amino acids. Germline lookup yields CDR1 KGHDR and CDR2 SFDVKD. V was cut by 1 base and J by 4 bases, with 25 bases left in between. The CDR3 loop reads CATSDFGRGEERDQYNEQFF. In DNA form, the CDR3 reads TGTGCCACCAGTGATTTTGGCAGGGGCGAGGAGCGGGACCAATACAATGAGCAGTTCTTC.